The 28 T cell receptor beta chains below were found in one sample sequenced in a study of response to subunit inactivated influenza vaccine. One entry per CDR3 protein, called by TCRdb with MiXCR from the RT-PCR reads. The data show around 250,000 distinct CDR3 sequences, 12% seen once. The sequenced sample was non-naive T cells sorted from PBMCs, obtained less than 15 days before vaccination. The receptors stem from a man aged 50 or older who received an inactivated influenza vaccine.

This clonotype was seen a few times. This rearrangement joins TRBV27 to TRBJ2-7, with a weak D call TRBD1 (6 bases). Germline loops: CDR1 MNHEY, CDR2 SMNVEV (reference sequence). The CDR3 is made up of 12 amino acids. Trimming took 4 bases from V and 7 from J, leaving 11 bases between them. CDR3 in amino acids: CASSSPRGEQYF. The DNA for the CDR3 is TGTGCCAGCAGTTCCCCCAGGGGTGAGCAGTACTTC.

V usage is TRBV15 and J usage is TRBJ2-7; the D is unclear. The CDR3 is 15 residues long. CDR1 is LNHNV, CDR2 YYDKDF, per germline (reference sequence). Trimming left V 4 bases short and J 3 bases short, with 16 bases between. The CDR3 loop reads CATSIVPGRDYEQYF. The CDR3 nucleotides are TGTGCCACCAGCATAGTCCCCGGCAGAGACTACGAGCAGTACTTC.

The chain links TRBV24-1 to TRBJ2-1, with TRBD2 matching 9 bases. Germline trimming cut 2 bases from V and 8 bases from J; bases unmatched to any gene: 9. Germline CDR1 and CDR2: KGHDR and SFDVKD. This CDR3 has 16 residues. The CDR3 DNA reads TGTGCCACCAGTGATTACGGCGGGAGGGCCAACGATGAGCAGTTCTTC. Translating gives CATSDYGGRANDEQFF.

This clonotype was found many times. The CDR3 DNA sequence: TGCAGCGTTGAAGATGGGTCAGAGGGGAATTCACCCCTCCACTTT. It encodes CSVEDGSEGNSPLHF. This chain links TRBV29-1 with TRBJ1-6; the D gene is possibly TRBD1 (5 bases). V lost 0 bases and J lost 7, with 13 bases in between. CDR1 SQVTM and CDR2 ANQGSEA come from the germline V gene. The CDR3 length is 15 residues.

This clonotype was seen at least ten times. This chain joins TRBV10-3 and TRBJ2-1; TRBD1 matches 7 bases. CDR3 length: 13 amino acids. J was trimmed by 9 bases and V by 3 bases; bases with no gene match: 5. The germline gives CDR1 ENHRY, CDR2 SYGVKD. CDR3 in amino acids: CAISEGTEVEQFF. As DNA, the CDR3 is TGTGCCATCAGTGAAGGGACAGAAGTTGAGCAGTTCTTC.

This clonotype was detected a few times. The rearrangement links TRBV15 to TRBJ1-4, with unresolved D. Trimming stripped 0 bases from V and 8 bases from J, with 13 bases between. Germline V gene lookup returns CDR1 LNHNV and CDR2 YYDKDF (reference sequence). The CDR3 runs to 15 residues. The CDR3: CATSRDSVRAEKLFF. CDR3 in DNA: TGTGCCACCAGCAGAGATTCGGTGAGGGCGGAAAAACTGTTTTTT.

This clonotype was observed a handful of times. J is TRBJ1-4 and V is TRBV7-9; D remains ambiguous. CDR3 length: 16 residues. Germline CDR1 SEHNR, CDR2 FQNEAQ (reference sequence). V lost 1 base and J lost 0, with 9 bases in between. The CDR3 region is CASSLEMRPTNEKLFF. CDR3 nucleotide sequence: TGTGCCAGCAGCTTAGAAATGAGACCAACTAATGAAAAACTGTTTTTT.

At least ten counts were recorded for this clonotype. The chain employs TRBV7-9 and TRBJ2-7; D uncertain. Germline V lookup: CDR1 SEHNR, CDR2 FQNEAQ (reference sequence). V dropped 5 bases and J dropped 3 bases, with 8 bases sitting between them. This CDR3 comprises 12 residues. CDR3 loop: CASSRIIYEQYF. CDR3 nucleotides: TGTGCCAGCAGCCGAATAATCTACGAGCAGTACTTC.

This clonotype has ten or more counts. The chain employs TRBV5-1 and TRBJ2-3; 16 bases match TRBD2. This CDR3 is 17 amino acids long. Germline CDR1 SGHRS, CDR2 YFSETQ. The V segment lost 1 base and the J segment 4 bases; nucleotides outside the gene matches: 3. The CDR3 region has the DNA TGCGCCAGCAGCTTGACGGGACTAGCGGGAGGGTCAGATACGCAGTATTTT. This codes for CASSLTGLAGGSDTQYF.

The chain carries TRBV20-1 and TRBJ1-1; 7 bases are a match to TRBD1. The CDR3 length is 13 residues. Trimming removed 6 bases from V and 5 bases from J; junction bases left unmatched: 9. In germline, CDR1 is DFQATT, CDR2 SNEGSKA (reference sequence). The CDR3: CSAQQGLGTEAFF. The CDR3 DNA reads as TGCAGTGCCCAACAGGGGCTGGGGACTGAAGCTTTCTTT.

There are many counts of this clonotype. The V call is TRBV10-3, the J call TRBJ2-7; 12 bases fit TRBD2. With V trimmed by 11 bases and J by 2 bases, 16 bases remained unmatched. Per the germline V gene, CDR1 is ENHRY and CDR2 is SYGVKD. This CDR3 is 17 amino acids long. The CDR3 protein is CAVSPTSGSLHAYEQYF. Written as DNA, the CDR3 is TGTGCCGTAAGTCCGACTAGCGGGAGCCTCCATGCCTACGAGCAGTACTTC.

The chain is built from TRBV6-1 and TRBJ2-1, with 9 nucleotides matching TRBD1. The CDR3 has 16 residues. Trimming at V came to 5 bases and at J to 8 bases, leaving 13 bases not matched to a gene. Per the germline V gene, CDR1 is MNHNS and CDR2 is SASEGT. The DNA for the CDR3 is TGTGCCAGCAGTCCTACGCCGGGACAGGGCATCCATGAGCAGTTCTTC. Amino acid sequence: CASSPTPGQGIHEQFF.

The chain joins TRBV2 to TRBJ2-1; D may be TRBD1 or TRBD2 (5 bases each). In germline, CDR1 is SNHLY, CDR2 FYNNEI. With 5 bases removed from V and 9 bases from J, the gap between germline ends came to 17 bases. There are 14 residues in the CDR3. CDR3 bases: TGTGCCAGCAGTCCCTCGAGAGGGGAGATTGAGCAGTTCTTC. It encodes CASSPSRGEIEQFF. Full variable domain (rest looked up from reference TRBV2 and TRBJ2-1): EPEVTQTPSHQVTQMGQEVILRCVPISNHLYFYWYRQILGQKVEFLVSFYNNEISEKSEIFDDQFSVERPDGSNFTLKIRSTKLEDSAMYFCASSPSRGEIEQFFGPGTRLTVL.

This clonotype was detected a few times. The V gene is TRBV5-1, the J gene TRBJ2-1; 8 nucleotides match TRBD1. The V gene's germline CDR1 is SGHRS and CDR2 YFSETQ. After removal of 2 bases from V and 9 bases from J, the junction contained 10 bases not matched to a gene. The CDR3 consists of 15 residues. CDR3 coding DNA: TGCGCCAGCAGCTTCCGCACAGGGGGATCGGGTGAGCAGTTCTTC. It specifies CASSFRTGGSGEQFF.

This clonotype was seen many times. The genes are TRBV7-2 and TRBJ2-3, with 13 bases identical to TRBD2. The CDR3 extends over 15 amino acids. With 5 bases clipped from V and 5 bases from J, the junction kept 4 bases outside the gene matches. Germline-derived CDR1 and CDR2 are SGHTA and FQGNSA. CDR3 DNA: TGTGCCAGCAGCCGGACTAGCGGGGGTGGAGATACGCAGTATTTT. Its protein product is CASSRTSGGGDTQYF.

This clonotype turned up a few times. The chain carries TRBV7-2 and TRBJ2-5; perhaps TRBD1 as D (6 bases). The V and J ends lost 3 bases and 2 bases respectively, with 10 bases between them. CDR1 SGHTA and CDR2 FQGNSA come from the germline V gene. The CDR3 spans 14 residues. CDR3: CASSFTGTQETQYF. As DNA, the CDR3 is TGTGCCAGCAGCTTCACCGGGACACAAGAGACCCAGTACTTC.

The V call is TRBV2, the J call TRBJ2-2; D unresolved. Trimming left V 8 bases short and J 7 bases short, with 17 bases between. The germline CDR1 and CDR2 sequences are SNHLY and FYNNEI. This CDR3 is 14 amino acids long. CDR3 bases: TGTGCCAGCGGATTTTCAACCACAGTCGGGGAGCTGTTTTTT. Its translation is CASGFSTTVGELFF.

This clonotype was counted a few times. The chain links TRBV21-1 to TRBJ2-1; TRBD2, the table's D call, was not compared with the DNA. TRBV21-1 corresponds to a pseudogene. The CDR3 loop spans 16 amino acids. CDR3 residues: CASSKPGTSGYNEQFF. The CDR3 coding sequence is TGTGCCAGCAGCAAACCCGGGACTAGCGGATACAATGAGCAGTTCTTC.

This clonotype was seen many times. The V and J genes are TRBV2 and TRBJ2-2; unclear D gene. CDR1 is SNHLY, CDR2 FYNNEI, per germline. This CDR3 comprises 14 residues. V was trimmed by 6 bases and J by 0 bases, leaving 8 bases between them. The CDR3 DNA follows: TGTGCCAGCAGGCGAGAACCGAACACCGGGGAGCTGTTTTTT. Translating it yields CASRREPNTGELFF.

The chain employs TRBV4-1 and TRBJ2-4; no reliable D call. The ends were cut back, 1 base at V and 0 bases at J, with 13 bases in the middle. Germline V gives CDR1 MGHRA, CDR2 YSYEKL. The CDR3 consists of 17 residues. The CDR3: CASSQGYSRLAKNIQYF. In nucleotides, the CDR3 is TGCGCCAGCAGCCAAGGTTACAGCCGGCTAGCCAAAAACATTCAGTACTTC.

This chain connects TRBV2 to TRBJ2-4; 14 bases map to TRBD2. There are 19 residues in the CDR3. The germline V gene has CDR1 SNHLY and CDR2 FYNNEI. J gave up 0 bases and V 1 base, and 5 bases lay outside the gene matches. The CDR3 bases are TGTGCCAGCAGTGAAGGGGGACTAGCGGGAGCCATAGCCAAAAACATTCAGTACTTC. As protein: CASSEGGLAGAIAKNIQYF.

A few counts support this clonotype. The genes are TRBV18 and TRBJ1-2; TRBD1 might be the D (6 bases). The CDR3 totals 15 residues. The V gene's germline CDR1 is KGHSH and CDR2 LQKENI. Between the trimmed V and J ends, which lost 2 bases and 4 bases, there was a span of 14 bases. The CDR3 DNA reads as TGTGCCAGCTCACCAATACGGACAGCTTTCTATGGCTACACCTTC. Translation: CASSPIRTAFYGYTF.

The chain recombines TRBV5-3 with TRBJ1-2; TRBD1 is a possible D gene (6 bases). TRBV5-3 is recorded as an ORF, its role being uncertain. The CDR3 length is 21 residues. V was pared by 3 bases and J by 4 bases, with 34 bases between. The CDR3 reads CARSSNEPLVGFYRVPYGYTF. In DNA, the CDR3 is TGTGCCAGAAGCTCCAACGAGCCTTTGGTGGGTTTTTACAGGGTCCCCTATGGCTACACCTTC.

This clonotype was observed a handful of times. The chain couples TRBV20-1 to TRBJ1-2; 9 bases line up with TRBD1. Germline lookup yields CDR1 DFQATT and CDR2 SNEGSKA (reference sequence). This CDR3 contains 14 residues. V shed 3 bases and J 2 bases; nucleotides not matched to a gene: 4. The CDR3 sequence: CSARGQGRNYGYTF. In nucleotides, the CDR3 is TGCAGTGCTAGGGGACAGGGAAGAAACTATGGCTACACCTTC.

A few counts support this clonotype. The gene calls are TRBV4-1 and TRBJ1-4; no reliable D call. The CDR3 has 14 residues. The germline V gene has CDR1 MGHRA and CDR2 YSYEKL. V was shortened by 3 bases and J by 5 bases, with 10 bases between the two germline ends. The CDR3 loop is CASSQAGLNEKLFF. The CDR3 DNA reads as TGCGCCAGCAGCCAGGCTGGACTCAATGAAAAACTGTTTTTT.

The rearrangement uses TRBV3-1 and TRBJ2-7; 10 nucleotides line up with TRBD1. The CDR3 runs 16 residues. The germline CDR1 and CDR2 sequences are LGHDT and YNNKEL (reference sequence). V was pared by 5 bases and J by 2 bases, with 9 bases of the junction left unmatched. CDR3 protein: CASSASLTGGPYEQYF. The CDR3 nucleotides read TGTGCCAGCAGCGCCTCCTTGACAGGGGGCCCCTACGAGCAGTACTTC.

This clonotype has more than one count but fewer than ten. The V gene is TRBV5-1, the J gene TRBJ2-5; D gene unclear. Germline values: CDR1 SGHRS, CDR2 YFSETQ. This CDR3 contains 18 residues. Trimming removed 0 bases from V and 5 bases from J, with 23 bases in between. The CDR3 protein is CASSLAALATRAVETQYF. CDR3 DNA sequence: TGCGCCAGCAGCTTGGCCGCTCTGGCGACAAGGGCGGTGGAGACCCAGTACTTC.

The chain joins TRBV15 to TRBJ1-4, with D unresolved. The CDR3 extends over 14 amino acids. Deletions cut 0 bases from V and 7 bases from J, with 9 bases between. CDR1 and CDR2 (germline): LNHNV, YYDKDF (reference sequence). Here the CDR3 reads CATSRDRRGEKLFF. In DNA, the CDR3 is TGTGCCACCAGCAGAGATAGGAGAGGTGAAAAACTGTTTTTT.